These 26 T cell receptor beta chains share one sample of origin, sequenced in a study of neurological immune-mediated disorders. MiXCR was run by TCRdb on the 5' RACE reads, yielding one entry per CDR3 protein. The table has 30,000 to 45,000 distinct CDR3 sequences, 11% seen once. Material for sequencing was CD4+ T cells from blood. All receptors come from a woman in her twenties or thirties with HTLV-1-associated myelopathy (HAM/TSP).

This clonotype was seen ten or more times. V gene TRBV29-1 combines with J gene TRBJ2-1; D may match TRBD1 or TRBD2 (5 bases each). Germline loops: CDR1 SQVTM, CDR2 ANQGSEA. Trimming cost V 5 bases and J 7 bases, with 18 bases left between them. The CDR3 has 14 amino acids. CDR3 sequence (DNA): TGCAGCGTTCCCGCCCGGGGCAGGTTAAATGAGCAGTTCTTC. It encodes CSVPARGRLNEQFF.

This clonotype was observed many times. The chain has TRBV9 and TRBJ2-7; no reliable D call. Trimming left V 5 bases short and J 4 bases short, with 19 bases between. The CDR3 extends over 15 amino acids. Germline V gene lookup returns CDR1 SGDLS and CDR2 YYNGEE. The CDR3 sequence is CASSVSQVAWYEQYF. CDR3 nucleotide sequence: TGTGCCAGCAGTGTCTCCCAGGTTGCCTGGTACGAGCAGTACTTC.

This clonotype was observed many times. This rearrangement joins TRBV7-2 to TRBJ2-4; D is perhaps TRBD2 (5 bases). CDR1 is SGHTA, CDR2 FQGNSA, per germline. The CDR3 has 19 residues. With 2 bases removed from V and 1 base from J, the gap between germline ends came to 21 bases. CDR3: CASSLFGGSGNFAKNIQYF. The CDR3 coding sequence is TGTGCCAGCAGCTTATTCGGTGGCTCGGGGAACTTTGCCAAAAACATTCAGTACTTC.

This clonotype has a count of ten or more. The chain links TRBV20-1 to TRBJ1-2; 9 nucleotides match TRBD1. CDR1 DFQATT and CDR2 SNEGSKA come from the germline V gene (reference sequence). This CDR3 is built from 15 residues. J gave up 4 bases and V 1 base, and 7 bases lay outside the gene matches. The CDR3 here is CSARAGTGPLYGYTF. For the CDR3, the DNA is TGCAGTGCTAGAGCGGGGACAGGGCCCCTCTATGGCTACACCTTC.

This clonotype has only a few counts. This chain links TRBV10-3 with TRBJ1-5; no reliable D call. The V gene lost 6 bases and the J gene lost 0 bases, with 6 bases spanning the gap. The CDR3 has 13 residues. Germline V gives CDR1 ENHRY, CDR2 SYGVKD. The CDR3 spells CAIRSYSNQPQHF. CDR3 nucleotides: TGTGCCATCAGAAGTTATAGCAATCAGCCCCAGCATTTT.

This clonotype has a count of ten or more. The chain links TRBV10-3 to TRBJ2-3; 9 nucleotides line up with TRBD2. The CDR3 consists of 15 residues. Germline CDR1 ENHRY, CDR2 SYGVKD. Unmatched junction bases numbered 4, after V lost 0 bases and J lost 6 bases. CDR3 residues: CAISESSGGVDTQYF. DNA of the CDR3: TGTGCCATCAGTGAGTCTAGCGGGGGAGTGGATACGCAGTATTTT.

This clonotype appeared many times. V usage is TRBV20-1 and J usage is TRBJ2-3; no reliable D call. The V gene lost 3 bases and the J gene lost 6 bases, with 7 bases spanning the gap. CDR1 and CDR2 from the germline V gene are DFQATT and SNEGSKA (reference sequence). This CDR3 contains 11 residues. This CDR3 is CSASWLDTQYF. The CDR3 DNA is TGCAGTGCTAGTTGGTTGGATACGCAGTATTTT.

Many counts were recorded for this clonotype. The gene calls are TRBV18 and TRBJ1-5; D is uncertain. Germline V lookup: CDR1 KGHSH, CDR2 LQKENI. V lost 4 bases to trimming and J lost 7 bases, with 20 bases between them. The length of the CDR3 is 16 residues. The DNA for the CDR3 is TGTGCCAGCTCACAGGAGGTAGGGTCATCTAACCAGCCCCAGCATTTT. Its translation is CASSQEVGSSNQPQHF.

Points on this clonotype: It may be a read error: a sequence one base away is much more abundant. This chain joins TRBV7-2 and TRBJ2-1, with D possibly being TRBD2 (5 bases). Trimming took 5 bases from V and 1 from J, leaving 15 bases between them. The CDR3 extends over 16 amino acids. Germline CDR1 SGHTA, CDR2 FQGNSA. The CDR3 bases are TGTGCCAGCAGCGGGAGTAGCGCGACATCCTACAATGAGCAGTTCTTC. Translation: CASSGSSATSYNEQFF.

The chain recombines TRBV7-8 with TRBJ1-1; D is undetermined. Trimming stripped 3 bases from V and 6 bases from J, with 11 bases between. This CDR3 has 13 residues. Looked up from germline, CDR1 is SGHVS and CDR2 is FQNEAQ. CDR3 nucleotides: TGTGCCAGCAGCTTGGAGCATGCCGCTGAAGCTTTCTTT. Translating it yields CASSLEHAAEAFF.

The count of this clonotype is one. Compared with germline, one end of the junction differs, possibly owing to a read error. The chain links TRBV7-2 to TRBJ2-7; no clear D gene. CDR1 SGHTA and CDR2 FQGNSA come from the germline V gene. The CDR3 extends over 14 amino acids. The CDR3 sequence is CASSFIGGSYERYF. The CDR3 coding sequence is TGTGCCAGCAGCTTTATCGGTGGCTCCTACGAGCGGTACTTC.

This clonotype was seen repeatedly, ten times or more. J is TRBJ1-1 and V is TRBV20-1; D unclear. The germline V and J ends were trimmed by 0 bases and 6 bases, with 8 bases remaining between them. The germline gives CDR1 DFQATT, CDR2 SNEGSKA (reference sequence). The CDR3 is made up of 12 amino acids. The CDR3 sequence is CSAREPVPEAFF. The CDR3 DNA is TGCAGTGCTAGAGAACCGGTCCCTGAAGCTTTCTTT.

Many counts were recorded for this clonotype. The V and J genes are TRBV11-2 and TRBJ1-3; a weak D match, TRBD1 (6 bases). Germline assignment: CDR1 SGHAT and CDR2 FQNNGV. The CDR3 totals 15 residues. V gave up 6 bases and J gave up 4 bases, with 16 bases separating them. The CDR3 is CASRPTGSSGNTIYF. As DNA, the CDR3 is TGTGCCAGCAGGCCAACAGGGAGCTCGGGAAACACCATATATTTT.

This clonotype was recorded at least ten times. A much bigger clone sits one base away, suggesting this may be a read error. DNA for the CDR3: TGTGCCAGCAGCCCGGGACAGGCGAACACCGGGGAGCTGTTTTTT. This sequence encodes CASSPGQANTGELFF. This rearrangement joins TRBV7-9 to TRBJ2-2; 8 nucleotides align to TRBD1. CDR1 and CDR2 from the germline V gene are SEHNR and FQNEAQ (reference sequence). CDR3 length: 15 residues. V lost 5 bases to trimming and J lost 0 bases; unmatched junction nucleotides: 2.

This clonotype appeared many times. This rearrangement joins TRBV5-1 to TRBJ2-3, with D possibly being TRBD2 (5 bases). V dropped 0 bases and J dropped 6 bases, with 23 bases sitting between them. This CDR3 spans 18 amino acids. Germline values: CDR1 SGHRS, CDR2 YFSETQ. CDR3 sequence reads: CASSLVGGSRGGSDTQYF. The CDR3 region has the DNA TGCGCCAGCAGCTTGGTAGGTGGCAGTCGAGGAGGCTCCGATACGCAGTATTTT.

This clonotype was detected ten times or more. The chain uses TRBV6-5 and TRBJ1-6, with D hard to call. From germline, CDR1 is MNHEY and CDR2 SVGAGI. The V end lost 2 bases, the J end lost 0 bases, and 5 bases lay between the germline ends. The CDR3 spans 15 residues. The CDR3 coding sequence is TGTGCCAGCAGTTACCGGAGCTCCTATAATTCACCCCTCCACTTT. Translation: CASSYRSSYNSPLHF.

This clonotype was counted many times. One end of the junction varies from germline; a read error may be responsible. The chain joins TRBV20-1 to TRBJ1-2; a possible D gene is TRBD1 (5 bases). Germline V lookup: CDR1 DFQATT, CDR2 SNEGSKA (reference sequence). The CDR3 spans 11 residues. The CDR3, as DNA: TGCAGTGCTAGAGTGAGGGGCGGGGACTTCTTC. Translation gives CSARVRGGDFF.

This clonotype came up many times. The chain carries TRBV5-1 and TRBJ1-5, with D possibly matching TRBD1 (6 bases). CDR1 is SGHRS and CDR2 is YFSETQ in the germline V gene. The CDR3 loop spans 15 amino acids. Trimming took 4 bases from V and 5 from J, leaving 16 bases between them. CDR3 residues: CASSPGTGRYQPQHF. The CDR3 region has the DNA TGCGCCAGCAGCCCCGGTACAGGGCGCTATCAGCCCCAGCATTTT.

This clonotype came up many times. The genes are TRBV5-5 and TRBJ2-1; TRBD2 is a possible D gene (6 bases). The length of the CDR3 is 16 residues. Per germline, CDR1 SGHKS and CDR2 YYEKEE (reference sequence). Trimming removed 1 base at V and 0 bases at J, with 11 bases between. The CDR3: CASSLRGDFSYNEQFF. CDR3 coding DNA: TGTGCCAGCAGCTTGAGAGGGGACTTCTCCTACAATGAGCAGTTCTTC.

This clonotype was found a few times. A much larger clone differs from this one at a single base, so this may be a read error. This sequence joins TRBV30 and TRBJ2-7, with TRBD1 matching over 9 bases. This CDR3 spans 17 amino acids. V trimming: 0 bases; J trimming: 7 bases; junction bases outside the gene matches: 16. The germline V gene encodes CDR1 GTSNPN and CDR2 SVGIG (reference sequence). The CDR3 DNA follows: TGTGCCTGGAGTGTAATCAGCAGGACAGGGGTTTTAGGTGAGCAGTACTTC. This sequence encodes CAWSVISRTGVLGEQYF.

This clonotype was seen ten or more times. The V gene is TRBV7-2, the J gene TRBJ1-1; D is uncertain. Trimming took off 1 base at V and 4 bases at J, with 10 bases between the two ends. CDR3 length equals 14 residues. Germline V gene sequence: CDR1 SGHTA, CDR2 FQGNSA. The CDR3: CASSLGGLSTEAFF. The CDR3 bases are TGTGCCAGCAGCTTAGGAGGGTTGAGCACTGAAGCTTTCTTT.

Many counts were recorded for this clonotype. This chain uses TRBV20-1 with TRBJ1-2; TRBD1 aligns across 9 bases. This CDR3 contains 17 residues. Per the germline V gene, CDR1 is DFQATT and CDR2 is SNEGSKA (reference sequence). V trimming: 3 bases; J trimming: 0 bases; junction bases outside the gene matches: 11. The DNA for the CDR3 is TGCAGTGCTAGTACCACGGGACAGGGCGGGTCTAACTATGGCTACACCTTC. It yields the protein CSASTTGQGGSNYGYTF.

This clonotype has a count of ten or more. The genes are TRBV7-9 and TRBJ2-2; D is ambiguous. The CDR3 covers 15 residues. Germline V gene sequence: CDR1 SEHNR, CDR2 FQNEAQ (reference sequence). The V gene lost 3 bases and the J gene lost 4 bases, with 12 bases spanning the gap. This CDR3 is CASSLKRLVTGELFF. The CDR3 DNA sequence: TGTGCCAGCAGCTTGAAAAGGCTCGTCACCGGGGAGCTGTTTTTT.

The table lists this clonotype with many counts. V and J are TRBV5-1 and TRBJ2-2; 8 bases line up with TRBD1. V dropped 3 bases and J dropped 4; count of bases not matched to a gene: 8. CDR1 is SGHRS, CDR2 YFSETQ, per germline. CDR3 length: 16 amino acids. CDR3 coding DNA: TGCGCCAGCAGCTACTCAGGGGGCAGCAGCACCGGGGAGCTGTTTTTT. Its protein is CASSYSGGSSTGELFF.

This clonotype was detected many times. The rearrangement links TRBV18 to TRBJ1-4, with D uncertain. Trimming took off 2 bases at V and 0 bases at J, with 13 bases between the two ends. The germline gives CDR1 KGHSH, CDR2 LQKENI. This CDR3 contains 17 residues. The CDR3 is CASSPFSGSATNEKLFF. Written as DNA, the CDR3 is TGTGCCAGCTCACCATTCAGCGGGAGTGCAACTAATGAAAAACTGTTTTTT. The full variable domain, in which reference TRBV18 and TRBJ1-4 provide the parts outside the CDR3, is NAGVMQNPRHLVRRRGQEARLRCSPMKGHSHVYWYRQLPEEGLKFMVYLQKENIIDESGMPKERFSAEFPKEGPSILRIQQVVRGDSAAYFCASSPFSGSATNEKLFFGSGTQLSVL.

This clonotype was counted ten times or more. The chain couples TRBV7-9 to TRBJ2-7, with TRBD2 as a possible D gene (5 bases). This CDR3 contains 14 residues. Per germline, CDR1 SEHNR and CDR2 FQNEAQ (reference sequence). With 1 base removed from V and 2 bases from J, the gap between germline ends came to 9 bases. The CDR3 DNA follows: TGTGCCAGCAGCTTAGTTCCGGGGACCTACGAGCAGTACTTC. It is translated as CASSLVPGTYEQYF.